Shown below are 30 T cell receptor beta chains from a single sample sequenced in a study of identifying expanded T cells in peripheral blood. Data came from immunoSEQ multiplex PCR; TCRdb stores just in-frame clones and leaves some out. The table shows 100,000 to 150,000 clones, with 75% to 90% occurring only once. The sequenced sample was blood. These receptors all stem from a person aged 18 to 75 in good health.

The chain recombines TRBV5-4 with TRBJ1-1; no firm D call. Trimming pared 3 bases from V and 7 bases from J, leaving 13 bases between. Germline-derived CDR1 and CDR2 are SGHNT and YYREEE (reference sequence). This CDR3 is 13 amino acids long. CDR3 nucleotides: TGTGCCAGCAGCTCCACGGGTACTCTTGAAGCTTTCTTT. It specifies CASSSTGTLEAFF.

The chain is built from TRBV18 and TRBJ2-2; D is ambiguous. Germline-derived CDR1 and CDR2 are KGHSH and LQKENI. Between the trimmed V and J ends, which lost 1 base and 4 bases, there was a span of 13 bases. The CDR3 runs to 16 residues. The CDR3 DNA reads as TGTGCCAGCTCACCACGGTTCGGTGCCAGCACCGGGGAGCTGTTTTTT. The encoded protein is CASSPRFGASTGELFF. Supplemented by reference TRBV18 and TRBJ2-2, the full variable domain reads NAGVMQNPRHLVRRRGQEARLRCSPMKGHSHVYWYRQLPEEGLKFMVYLQKENIIDESGMPKERFSAEFPKEGPSILRIQQVVRGDSAAYFCASSPRFGASTGELFFGEGSRLTVL.

The chain uses TRBV30 and TRBJ1-1; D possibly corresponds to TRBD1 (5 bases). Germline lookup yields CDR1 GTSNPN and CDR2 SVGIG (reference sequence). The ends were cut back, 7 bases at V and 4 bases at J, with 13 bases in the middle. The CDR3 contains 12 residues. CDR3 residues: CASAPGVTEAFF. The CDR3, as DNA: TGTGCCTCAGCGCCGGGGGTCACTGAAGCTTTCTTT.

V is TRBV18 and J is TRBJ2-3; D not resolved. Germline V gene lookup returns CDR1 KGHSH and CDR2 LQKENI. The V end was cut by 10 bases, the J end by 2 bases, with 16 bases between. The CDR3 totals 14 residues. The CDR3 loop reads CATLNWGNTDTQYF. The CDR3 DNA follows: TGTGCCACCCTAAATTGGGGTAACACAGATACGCAGTATTTT.

The chain combines TRBV7-7 with TRBJ2-5, with D uncertain. The CDR3 extends over 13 amino acids. Trimming removed 1 base at V and 9 bases at J, with 12 bases between. The germline V gene has CDR1 SSHAT and CDR2 FNYEAQ (reference sequence). The CDR3 here is CASSLGFERSQYF. The CDR3 coding sequence is TGTGCCAGCAGCTTAGGTTTCGAAAGGTCCCAGTACTTC.

This sequence joins TRBV28 and TRBJ2-7, with TRBD1 identical over 9 bases. From germline, CDR1 is MDHEN and CDR2 SYDVKM. The trim removed 4 bases at V and 5 bases at J, leaving 6 bases unmatched. This CDR3 contains 14 residues. The CDR3 sequence is CASSSGTGLDEQYF. The CDR3 nucleotides are TGTGCCAGCAGTTCCGGGACAGGGCTCGACGAGCAGTACTTC.

The rearrangement uses TRBV5-1 and TRBJ1-2, with 9 bases that match TRBD1. There are 15 residues in the CDR3. The germline V gene encodes CDR1 SGHRS and CDR2 YFSETQ. With V trimmed by 3 bases and J by 4 bases, 7 bases remained unmatched. The CDR3 loop reads CASSSRTGDSYGYTF. The DNA of the CDR3 is TGCGCCAGCAGCTCAAGGACAGGGGACAGCTATGGCTACACCTTC.

The DNA for the CDR3 is TGTGCTAGTGGTTCCGGACAGGGGGACACAGATACGCAGTATTTT. It yields the protein CASGSGQGDTDTQYF. J is TRBJ2-3 and V is TRBV12-5, with 10 bases matching TRBD1. The CDR3 sequence is 15 residues long. The germline CDR1 and CDR2 sequences are LGHNT and FRNRAP. Unmatched junction bases numbered 3, after V lost 4 bases and J lost 2 bases.

This chain uses TRBV2 with TRBJ2-7, with D perhaps matching TRBD1 (6 bases). V lost 4 bases and J 1 base, leaving 17 bases between the germline ends. The CDR3 extends over 16 amino acids. The germline V gene encodes CDR1 SNHLY and CDR2 FYNNEI. CDR3 sequence (DNA): TGTGCCAGCAGTGTAGGCTTCGTTGACAGGTCCTACGAGCAGTACTTC. This translates into CASSVGFVDRSYEQYF.

The rearrangement joins TRBV7-8 to TRBJ2-7; 12 bases align to TRBD2. The CDR3 extends over 15 amino acids. Germline CDR1 reads SGHVS; CDR2 reads FQNEAQ. The V and J ends lost 4 bases and 3 bases, in that order; junction bases with no gene match: 4. DNA of the CDR3: TGTGCCAGCAGCTCGGGACTAGCGGGCGTCTACGAGCAGTACTTC. Its translation is CASSSGLAGVYEQYF.

The J gene is TRBJ1-2, the V gene TRBV18; no firm D call. The CDR3 runs to 12 residues. Looked up from germline, CDR1 is KGHSH and CDR2 is LQKENI. V dropped 5 bases and J dropped 7 bases, with 11 bases sitting between them. The CDR3 nucleotides are TGTGCCAGCTCAACTGCGTGGCGTGGCTACACCTTC. Protein: CASSTAWRGYTF.

The genes are TRBV6-5 and TRBJ2-5; D not resolved. The CDR3 contains 13 residues. The germline V and J ends were trimmed by 5 bases and 0 bases, with 7 bases remaining between them. Germline values: CDR1 MNHEY, CDR2 SVGAGI. Here the CDR3 DNA reads TGTGCCAGCAGTGTAGCAGACCAAGAGACCCAGTACTTC. Protein product: CASSVADQETQYF.

This clone occurred once. This rearrangement joins TRBV7-3 to TRBJ2-7; D is unresolved. The CDR3 sequence is 15 residues long. Trimming took off 5 bases at V and 0 bases at J, with 14 bases between the two ends. Germline V gives CDR1 SGHTA, CDR2 FQGTGA. In DNA, the CDR3 is TGTGCCAGCAGCCAAGTAGTGGGGATCTCCTACGAGCAGTACTTC. It translates to CASSQVVGISYEQYF.

This CDR3 reads CASSLPRELGEQYF. CDR3 bases: TGTGCCAGCAGCTTACCCCGGGAGCTAGGGGAGCAGTACTTC. V gene TRBV7-9 combines with J gene TRBJ2-7; TRBD2 is a possible D gene (6 bases). The CDR3 extends over 14 amino acids. Germline V gene sequence: CDR1 SEHNR, CDR2 FQNEAQ (reference sequence). V shed 2 bases and J shed 7 bases, with 15 bases lying between them.

V and J are TRBV14 and TRBJ1-2; possibly TRBD1 for D (6 bases). CDR1 and CDR2 from the germline V gene are SGHDN and FVKESK. CDR3 length: 13 amino acids. The V gene lost 4 bases and the J gene lost 2 bases, with 8 bases spanning the gap. In nucleotides, the CDR3 is TGTGCCAGCAGCCGGACAGTCAACTATGGCTACACCTTC. Translation gives CASSRTVNYGYTF.

V and J are TRBV11-2 and TRBJ2-1; the D is unclear. V dropped 1 base and J dropped 0 bases, with 10 bases sitting between them. Germline V lookup: CDR1 SGHAT, CDR2 FQNNGV. The CDR3 length is 16 residues. CDR3 coding DNA: TGTGCCAGCAGCTTAGGATCACTAAGCTCCTACAATGAGCAGTTCTTC. This encodes CASSLGSLSSYNEQFF.

V gene TRBV30 combines with J gene TRBJ1-2; 8 bases are a match to TRBD1. V lost 5 bases to trimming and J lost 6 bases; unmatched junction nucleotides: 8. Germline values: CDR1 GTSNPN, CDR2 SVGIG (reference sequence). The CDR3 runs to 13 residues. The CDR3 region is CAWDRGLRNGYTF. DNA of the CDR3: TGTGCCTGGGACAGGGGATTGAGGAATGGCTACACCTTC.

The V gene is TRBV5-1, the J gene TRBJ2-1; 9 bases are a match to TRBD2. Germline lookup yields CDR1 SGHRS and CDR2 YFSETQ. V lost 2 bases to trimming and J lost 0 bases; unmatched junction nucleotides: 3. The CDR3 consists of 16 residues. In DNA form, the CDR3 reads TGCGCCAGCAGCTTAAATAGCGGGAGCTCCTACAATGAGCAGTTCTTC. It is translated as CASSLNSGSSYNEQFF.

The genes are TRBV29-1 and TRBJ2-1; D unresolved. V shed 4 bases and J shed 4 bases, with 8 bases lying between them. The CDR3 runs to 12 residues. Germline V gene lookup returns CDR1 SQVTM and CDR2 ANQGSEA. DNA of the CDR3: TGCAGCGTTGTCGCCGGGTACAATGAGCAGTTCTTC. Translating it yields CSVVAGYNEQFF.

The chain uses TRBV25-1 and TRBJ1-2, with D maybe TRBD1 (5 bases). Germline V gene data show CDR1 as MGHDK and CDR2 as SYGVNS. Deletions cut 2 bases from V and 3 bases from J, with 7 bases between. The length of the CDR3 is 13 residues. CDR3 sequence: CASSEQGDYGYTF. In nucleotides, the CDR3 is TGTGCCAGCAGTGAACAGGGTGACTATGGCTACACCTTC.

The chain joins TRBV13 to TRBJ2-1, with TRBD1 matching 9 bases. CDR1 and CDR2 from the germline V gene are PRHDT and FYEKMQ (reference sequence). The CDR3 extends over 16 amino acids. V lost 1 base to trimming and J lost 6 bases; unmatched junction nucleotides: 7. CDR3 loop: CASSLEGQGISNEQFF. The CDR3, as DNA: TGTGCCAGCAGCTTAGAAGGACAGGGGATATCCAATGAGCAGTTCTTC.

The chain joins TRBV7-8 to TRBJ2-1; maybe TRBD1 (6 bases). CDR3 length: 15 amino acids. Germline V CDR1 and CDR2: SGHVS, FQNEAQ. V was shortened by 5 bases and J by 6 bases, with 17 bases between the two germline ends. The CDR3 DNA follows: TGTGCCAGCAGCGCCCCGGGACAAGCTTTCAATGAGCAGTTCTTC. Translated: CASSAPGQAFNEQFF.

V is TRBV11-3 and J is TRBJ2-7; no clear D. This CDR3 is 13 amino acids long. Germline V CDR1 and CDR2: SGHNT, YENEEA. V gave up 0 bases and J gave up 5 bases, with 8 bases separating them. The chain's CDR3 is CASSLEEWDEQYF. The DNA for the CDR3 is TGTGCCAGCAGCTTAGAGGAGTGGGACGAGCAGTACTTC.

The rearrangement uses TRBV2 and TRBJ2-3; perhaps TRBD2 as D (5 bases). Germline V CDR1 and CDR2: SNHLY, FYNNEI. Trimming stripped 4 bases from V and 6 bases from J, with 11 bases between. The CDR3 contains 13 residues. CDR3 sequence reads: CASSVGVFDTQYF. The CDR3 DNA reads as TGTGCCAGCAGTGTCGGGGTGTTCGATACGCAGTATTTT.

V is TRBV7-3 and J is TRBJ2-7, with D unresolved. Per the germline V gene, CDR1 is SGHTA and CDR2 is FQGTGA. This CDR3 region has 13 residues. Trimming took off 1 base at V and 7 bases at J, with 11 bases between the two ends. CDR3: CASSLIAGGEQYF. In DNA, the CDR3 is TGTGCCAGCAGCTTAATTGCCGGTGGGGAGCAGTACTTC.

CDR3 nucleotides: TGTGCCAGCACAGGAGCTAGCGGGAGTTTACGTGGGGCCAACGTCCTGACTTTC. Translation: CASTGASGSLRGANVLTF. The rearrangement uses TRBV28 and TRBJ2-6; 10 bases are a match to TRBD2. CDR3 length equals 18 residues. After removal of 7 bases from V and 3 bases from J, the junction contained 12 bases not matched to a gene. Germline V CDR1 and CDR2: MDHEN, SYDVKM.

This clone was detected only once. The V gene is TRBV6-5, the J gene TRBJ1-3; weak D call: TRBD1 (6 bases). V lost 6 bases and J lost 3, with 15 bases in between. Per the germline V gene, CDR1 is MNHEY and CDR2 is SVGAGI. The CDR3 length is 15 residues. The CDR3 region is CASSLGGYGGNTIYF. Here the CDR3 DNA reads TGTGCCAGCAGCCTAGGGGGGTATGGTGGAAACACCATATATTTT.

The rearrangement links TRBV5-1 to TRBJ2-2; TRBD1 matches at 7 bases. V lost 4 bases to trimming and J lost 3 bases; unmatched junction nucleotides: 3. This CDR3 has 14 amino acids. Germline loops: CDR1 SGHRS, CDR2 YFSETQ. CDR3 loop: CASSTQGDTGELFF. CDR3 DNA: TGCGCCAGCAGCACGCAGGGGGACACCGGGGAGCTGTTTTTT.

The J gene is TRBJ1-5, the V gene TRBV7-9; tentative D call: TRBD1 (5 bases). The germline CDR1 and CDR2 sequences are SEHNR and FQNEAQ (reference sequence). V shed 5 bases and J shed 3 bases, with 11 bases lying between them. The CDR3 covers 14 residues. The chain's CDR3 is CASSVGGNNQPQHF. CDR3 nucleotide sequence: TGTGCCAGCAGCGTTGGGGGAAACAATCAGCCCCAGCATTTT.

Only one count was recorded for this clone. The V call is TRBV4-1, the J call TRBJ1-1; 8 bases align to TRBD1. Germline-derived CDR1 and CDR2 are MGHRA and YSYEKL. CDR3 size: 15 residues. The trim removed 6 bases at V and 0 bases at J, leaving 6 bases unmatched. The CDR3: CASSPQGEMNTEAFF. CDR3 DNA: TGCGCCAGCAGTCCACAGGGGGAGATGAACACTGAAGCTTTCTTT.